A selection of T cell receptor beta chains follows, all from one sample in a study of STAT5B mutations in CD4+ large granular lymphocyte leukemia. The repertoire was sequenced with immunoSEQ multiplex PCR; TCRdb's copy has only in-frame clones and lacks some. The sample contains tens of thousands of clones, 82% of which appear only once. The specimen sequenced was CD4+ T cells from blood buffy coats. The receptors come from a human donor in good health. Both conserved end residues are part of each CDR3. The D gene is left open where the match is weak.

d_gene,v_gene,len,CDR3aa
.,TRBV7-2,13,CASSPTRYQPQHF
TRBD2,TRBV27,14,CASSRDRGGGEQYF
.,TRBV7-3,16,CASSLLPLSNTGELFF
TRBD1,TRBV10-3,17,CAISDLTGVEAGNEQFF
TRBD2,TRBV5-1,13,CASSLDGRDTQFF
.,TRBV30,12,CAWRDWNTEAFF
.,TRBV6-5,13,CASSSRRNSPLHF
TRBD1,TRBV5-4,15,CASSLPGTGGNTIYF
.,TRBV21-1,15,CASSPRGGLNQPQHF
.,TRBV6-1,16,CASSDVWGSAGNTIYF
TRBD1,TRBV5-6,14,CASSSTGVTYEQYF
TRBD1,TRBV2,16,CASSGGQGLSNQPQHF
.,TRBV2,13,CASQRAVTYEQYF
.,TRBV5-1,13,CASSLVAQETQYF
TRBD1,TRBV6-5,15,CASSSRQGRNTEAFF
.,TRBV7-8,15,CASSPQGNSNQPQHF
.,TRBV7-6,14,CASSRDNYNSPLHF
TRBD1,TRBV19,14,CASSGDRGFYEQYF
TRBD1,TRBV11-2,17,CASSSSGTGGPAYGYTF
TRBD1,TRBV7-2,14,CASSLGAGGHIQYF
.,TRBV6-6,14,CASSYSGETSGYTF
.,TRBV6-1,16,CASSESGSVSTDTQYF
.,TRBV6-1,15,CASKGGGGGTDTQYF
TRBD2,TRBV4-1,16,CASSPRTSGRGNEQFF
TRBD2,TRBV27,14,CASSFLAGNYEQYF
.,TRBV7-2,14,CASSHTDTLGTQYF
TRBD1,TRBV7-2,13,CASSTTGGTEAFF
TRBD2,TRBV30,17,CAWSDSFLAGGRDEQFF
TRBD2,TRBV19,16,CASRGLAGANYNEQFF
.,TRBV28,13,CASDRIRGYEQFF
TRBD1,TRBV23-1,17,CASNPEKETGSTDTQYF
TRBD1,TRBV6-1,15,CASSALNRGNTEAFF
TRBD2,TRBV5-1,17,CASSLAGGASGVDEQYF
TRBD1,TRBV18,16,CASSPDRGHRKNIQYF
.,TRBV20-1,11,CRIDSWETQYF
TRBD1,TRBV28,17,CASRVGQGGISGNTIYF
.,TRBV5-1,15,CASSPTAGQGGELFF
.,TRBV7-2,15,CASSLNPGATDTQYF
.,TRBV11-3,13,CASSLLGQNEAFF
.,TRBV11-2,13,CASSLDRDGPQYF
.,TRBV28,17,CASSLTSGVSGANVLTF
.,TRBV19,12,CAGNSGAGEQYF
TRBD1,TRBV30,14,CACHPGTGAYEQYF
TRBD2,TRBV7-2,14,CASSLNSGGLEQYF
.,TRBV7-2,13,CASSLSVSYEQYF
.,TRBV6-5,15,CASSYFPPQGIEQYF